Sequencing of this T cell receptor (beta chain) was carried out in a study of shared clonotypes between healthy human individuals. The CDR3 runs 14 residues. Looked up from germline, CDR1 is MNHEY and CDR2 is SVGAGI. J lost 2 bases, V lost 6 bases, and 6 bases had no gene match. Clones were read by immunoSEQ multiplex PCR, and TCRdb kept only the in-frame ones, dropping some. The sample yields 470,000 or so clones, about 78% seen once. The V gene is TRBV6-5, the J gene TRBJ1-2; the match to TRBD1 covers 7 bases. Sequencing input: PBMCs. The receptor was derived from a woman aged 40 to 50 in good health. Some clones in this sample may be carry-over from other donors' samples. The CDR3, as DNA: TGTGCCAGCAGACCCAACAGGGGAAACTATGGCTACACCTTC. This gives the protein CASRPNRGNYGYTF.